The 15 T cell receptor beta chains listed next were all sequenced from one sample in a study of cytomegalovirus exposure and HLA in healthy donors. The PCR ran on 60 Vbeta and 13 Jbeta primers. Sequencing was performed with immunoSEQ multiplex PCR; in TCRdb, only in-frame clones are kept and a portion is missing. The sample shows about 180,000 clones, around 77% of them seen only once. Material: PBMCs. The receptors come from a woman aged 50 to 60 in good health and CMV-seropositive.

The rearrangement links TRBV29-1 to TRBJ2-1; D is unresolved. The ends were cut back, 5 bases at V and 4 bases at J, with 9 bases in the middle. Germline loops: CDR1 SQVTM, CDR2 ANQGSEA. CDR3 size: 12 residues. CDR3 amino acids: CSVLGMYNEQFF. CDR3 DNA: TGCAGCGTTCTAGGAATGTACAATGAGCAGTTCTTC.

V and J are TRBV30 and TRBJ2-7; maybe TRBD2 (6 bases). The CDR3 has 14 residues. Trimming took off 4 bases at V and 2 bases at J, with 15 bases between the two ends. Per germline, CDR1 GTSNPN and CDR2 SVGIG (reference sequence). The CDR3 reads CAWMFPGGAYEQYF. In DNA form, the CDR3 reads TGTGCCTGGATGTTTCCAGGAGGGGCCTACGAGCAGTACTTC. Full variable domain (outside the CDR3, taken from reference TRBV30 and TRBJ2-7): SQTIHQWPATLVQPVGSPLSLECTVEGTSNPNLYWYRQAAGRGLQLLFYSVGIGQISSEVPQNLSASRPQDRQFILSSKKLLLSDSGFYLCAWMFPGGAYEQYFGPGTRLTVT.

J is TRBJ1-1 and V is TRBV29-1; TRBD1 matches at 8 bases. CDR1 and CDR2 from the germline V gene are SQVTM and ANQGSEA. Germline trimming cut 4 bases from V and 5 bases from J; bases unmatched to any gene: 3. The CDR3 length is 12 residues. In DNA, the CDR3 is TGCAGCGTTGGACAGGGGAAAACTGAAGCTTTCTTT. Its protein product is CSVGQGKTEAFF.

The V and J genes are TRBV6-6 and TRBJ2-7; weak D call: TRBD1 (6 bases). V lost 0 bases and J lost 6, with 18 bases in between. Germline lookup yields CDR1 MNHNY and CDR2 SVGAGI (reference sequence). The CDR3 sequence is 16 residues long. Here the CDR3 reads CASSYSSRQATSEQYF. The DNA of the CDR3 is TGTGCCAGCAGTTACTCTTCAAGACAGGCCACTAGCGAGCAGTACTTC.

This clone was seen only a few times. The chain is built from TRBV19 and TRBJ2-6, with D unclear. Germline V gene sequence: CDR1 LNHDA, CDR2 SQIVND (reference sequence). Deletions cut 4 bases from V and 0 bases from J, with 7 bases between. This CDR3 is built from 15 residues. CDR3 loop: CASSSDISGANVLTF. CDR3 bases: TGTGCCAGTAGTAGCGACATCTCTGGGGCCAACGTCCTGACTTTC. The full variable domain, with the rest looked up from reference TRBV19 and TRBJ2-6, is DGGITQSPKYLFRKEGQNVTLSCEQNLNHDAMYWYRQDPGQGLRLIYYSQIVNDFQKGDIAEGYSVSREKKESFPLTVTSAQKNPTAFYLCASSSDISGANVLTFGAGSRLTVL.

This clone appeared once. The chain is built from TRBV29-1 and TRBJ2-3, with D possibly being TRBD1 (6 bases). The CDR3 runs to 14 residues. CDR1 is SQVTM and CDR2 is ANQGSEA in the germline V gene. V dropped 5 bases and J dropped 6 bases, with 18 bases sitting between them. The CDR3, as DNA: TGCAGCGTTAGTTGGACAGTGGGGCGGGATACGCAGTATTTT. The encoded protein is CSVSWTVGRDTQYF.

V gene TRBV7-2 combines with J gene TRBJ2-5; 9 bases map to TRBD2. Germline CDR1 and CDR2: SGHTA and FQGNSA. The CDR3 covers 17 residues. J lost 0 bases, V lost 1 base, and 6 bases had no gene match. CDR3 DNA sequence: TGTGCCAGCAGCTTAGGACTAGCGGCCTCGTACCAAGAGACCCAGTACTTC. Translated: CASSLGLAASYQETQYF.

In this sample, this clone turned up a few times. The CDR3 DNA reads as TGTGCCAGCAGGGGGACAGGGGGGATGGACTACACCTTC. Protein: CASRGTGGMDYTF. The genes are TRBV28 and TRBJ1-2; 11 nucleotides align to TRBD1. CDR1 and CDR2 from the germline V gene are MDHEN and SYDVKM. The J segment lost 10 bases and the V segment lost 6 bases, leaving 7 bases of the junction unmatched. The CDR3 extends over 13 amino acids.

This CDR3 reads CASSPAGAGDYGYTF. In DNA form, the CDR3 reads TGTGCCAGCTCACCCGCCGGGGCAGGGGACTATGGCTACACCTTC. This chain connects TRBV18 to TRBJ1-2, with D tentatively TRBD1 (6 bases). The ends were cut back, 3 bases at V and 3 bases at J, with 14 bases in the middle. The germline V gene has CDR1 KGHSH and CDR2 LQKENI. There are 15 residues in the CDR3.

The chain's CDR3 is CASSHPYSTRQGSTDTQYF. The DNA of the CDR3 is TGTGCCAGCAGCCACCCTTATTCCACTAGACAGGGGTCCACAGATACGCAGTATTTT. The gene calls are TRBV5-6 and TRBJ2-3, with TRBD1 matching over 8 bases. V lost 4 bases to trimming and J lost 2 bases; unmatched junction nucleotides: 18. The CDR3 consists of 19 residues. Germline V gene sequence: CDR1 SGHDT, CDR2 YYEEEE. Based on the CDR3 plus reference TRBV5-6 and TRBJ2-3, the full variable domain is DAGVTQSPTHLIKTRGQQVTLRCSPKSGHDTVSWYQQALGQGPQFIFQYYEEEERQRGNFPDRFSGHQFPNYSSELNVNALLLGDSALYLCASSHPYSTRQGSTDTQYFGPGTRLTVL.

This clone occurred once. The junction does not match germline at one end; this may be a read error. This chain connects TRBV7-9 to TRBJ1-2; TRBD1 is a possible D gene (5 bases). The CDR3 runs to 17 residues. The germline V gene encodes CDR1 SEHNR and CDR2 FQNEAQ (reference sequence). The CDR3 bases are TGTTCCAGCACCGGAGACAGAGCGAAATATTTTAACTATGGCTACACCTTC. It is translated as CSSTGDRAKYFNYGYTF.

The chain carries TRBV10-1 and TRBJ2-5; 9 bases fit TRBD1. Germline V gene data show CDR1 as WNHNN and CDR2 as SYGVQD (reference sequence). This CDR3 contains 15 residues. Trimming removed 6 bases from V and 1 base from J; junction bases left unmatched: 6. The CDR3 sequence is CASSTGQGTQETQYF. DNA for the CDR3: TGCGCCAGCAGCACGGGACAGGGAACCCAAGAGACCCAGTACTTC.

This clone was counted between two and nine times. The chain combines TRBV18 with TRBJ1-2; D possibly corresponds to TRBD1 (5 bases). Trimming removed 2 bases from V and 6 bases from J, with 16 bases in between. CDR3 length: 15 residues. Germline loops: CDR1 KGHSH, CDR2 LQKENI. CDR3 DNA sequence: TGTGCCAGCTCACCAGGAGGGAACCAGGGAAATGGCTACACCTTC. It translates to CASSPGGNQGNGYTF.

The V gene is TRBV27, the J gene TRBJ2-5, with D maybe TRBD1 (7 bases). V lost 7 bases and J lost 5, with 17 bases in between. This CDR3 has 14 residues. CDR1 and CDR2 from the germline V gene are MNHEY and SMNVEV (reference sequence). The CDR3 DNA reads TGTGCCAGCAAAAATACAGGGGAGGTTGAGACCCAGTACTTC. This sequence encodes CASKNTGEVETQYF.

This chain uses TRBV5-1 with TRBJ1-1, with 7 bases lining up with TRBD1. Germline trimming cut 0 bases from V and 7 bases from J; bases unmatched to any gene: 9. The length of the CDR3 is 15 residues. Germline V gene sequence: CDR1 SGHRS, CDR2 YFSETQ. The CDR3 region has the DNA TGCGCCAGCAGCTTGGGACAGGGAAGGAGCAATGAAGCTTTCTTT. It codes for CASSLGQGRSNEAFF.